The rows below give T cell receptor beta chains drawn from one sample of a study of cytomegalovirus exposure and HLA in healthy donors. Some clones are missing from TCRdb's copy, which holds only in-frame ones; the method was immunoSEQ multiplex PCR. The data show about 98,000 clones, about three quarters seen once. Sequenced sample: PBMCs. These receptors originate from a man aged 55 to 70 in good health and CMV-seropositive. Each CDR3 is given without its conserved first and last residue.

v_gene: TRBV30; len: 11; CDR3aa: AWSLGLGTEAF
v_gene: TRBV4-2; len: 13; CDR3aa: ASSQAGGNTGELF
v_gene: TRBV19; len: 11; CDR3aa: AHIGQLIYEQY
v_gene: TRBV7-9; len: 11; CDR3aa: ASSLLAEGEQY
v_gene: TRBV15; len: 14; CDR3aa: ATSSLGLAGYNEQF
v_gene: TRBV11-3; len: 12; CDR3aa: ASSLAGEAGELF
v_gene: TRBV7-9; len: 13; CDR3aa: ASSLPGTSGGRQF
v_gene: TRBV7-9; len: 13; CDR3aa: ASSPTGTAKNIQY
v_gene: TRBV7-9; len: 13; CDR3aa: ASSFAETGAYEQY
v_gene: TRBV4-2; len: 11; CDR3aa: ASSQGQGETQY
v_gene: TRBV12-5; len: 16; CDR3aa: ASGLVPAVLDSGNTIY
v_gene: TRBV7-6; len: 15; CDR3aa: ASSLGGYLSSYNEQF
v_gene: TRBV27; len: 18; CDR3aa: ASSSSIGADRAVRQETQY
v_gene: TRBV7-8; len: 13; CDR3aa: ASSLDRGWNEKLF
v_gene: TRBV9; len: 15; CDR3aa: ASSVGTSGGHSYEQY
v_gene: TRBV7-3; len: 14; CDR3aa: ASSPGGRIKNYGYT
v_gene: TRBV13; len: 14; CDR3aa: ASSLGRGDRVLGYT
v_gene: TRBV19; len: 9; CDR3aa: ASAEYNEQF
v_gene: TRBV19; len: 12; CDR3aa: ASAHLRGYGEAF
v_gene: TRBV2; len: 12; CDR3aa: ASSRPEPTGGQY
v_gene: TRBV5-1; len: 13; CDR3aa: ASSLTSSSYNEQF
v_gene: TRBV5-6; len: 14; CDR3aa: ASSSLGLLSTDTQY
v_gene: TRBV7-6; len: 14; CDR3aa: ASSPLAAGVTDTQY
v_gene: TRBV15; len: 13; CDR3aa: ATSGWDRLSYEQY
v_gene: TRBV6-1; len: 12; CDR3aa: ASSEPGGNTEAF
v_gene: TRBV7-6; len: 12; CDR3aa: ASSPDRVGYEQY
v_gene: TRBV5-6; len: 11; CDR3aa: ASSFGQTYEQY
v_gene: TRBV4-2; len: 15; CDR3aa: ASSQRAGVTMNYGYT
v_gene: TRBV5-1; len: 12; CDR3aa: ASSAGPMNTEAF
v_gene: TRBV6-6; len: 14; CDR3aa: ASSYPGGSYNSPLH
v_gene: TRBV7-8; len: 12; CDR3aa: ASSWAGGSYEQY
v_gene: TRBV16; len: 13; CDR3aa: ASSQSWTGPYEQY
v_gene: TRBV30; len: 13; CDR3aa: AWGTGGLGANVLT
v_gene: TRBV7-9; len: 13; CDR3aa: ASSPPGGKGYEQY
v_gene: TRBV2; len: 9; CDR3aa: AVGGQETQY
v_gene: TRBV6-5; len: 12; CDR3aa: ASSLNREQYGYT
v_gene: TRBV5-4; len: 12; CDR3aa: ASSLEQANYGYT
v_gene: TRBV7-3; len: 11; CDR3aa: ASSLNPRGTQY
v_gene: TRBV14; len: 13; CDR3aa: ASSQGAITDYGYT
v_gene: TRBV2; len: 15; CDR3aa: ASKRDRVGTGNQPQH
v_gene: TRBV14; len: 13; CDR3aa: ASSHRETLNTEAF
v_gene: TRBV7-9; len: 13; CDR3aa: ASRSSGGAGDTQY
v_gene: TRBV5-4; len: 10; CDR3aa: ASSRWSDEQY